This T cell receptor (beta chain) was recovered during a study of T cells in Graves' hyperthyroidism and ophthalmopathy. Overall study context: Peripheral blood sampling occurred at initial diagnosis, before any treatment.

The V gene lost 0 bases and the J gene lost 4 bases, with 13 bases spanning the gap. The CDR3 runs 14 residues. Germline V gene data show CDR1 as DFQATT and CDR2 as SNEGSKA (reference sequence). Duration under 3 months, a NOSPECS grade of at least 4, and a Clinical Activity Score of at least 3 characterized the ophthalmopathy patients. Criteria for exclusion of patients were uncontrolled infection, other autoimmune disease, pregnancy or lactation. Used for diagnoses were clinical symptoms, serum thyroxine and TRAb, thyroid ultrasound and orbital computed tomography. Amplification targeted TCR beta CDR3 regions from RNA transcripts. First-round RT-PCR targeting the TCR CDR3 was performed with the HTBI primer set. MiXCR, applied by TCRdb to the multiplex PCR reads, yields one record per CDR3 protein. The repertoire includes over 250,000 distinct CDR3 sequences, roughly 13% of them detected once, and almost 35% sits in the top ten.

V gene TRBV20-1 combines with J gene TRBJ2-7; D gene ambiguous. The sequenced material came from blood. The TCR originated in a woman between 40 and 50 years old with Graves' ophthalmopathy. The CDR3 sequence is CSARDFMGMYEQYF. Here the CDR3 DNA reads TGCAGTGCTAGAGATTTCATGGGGATGTACGAGCAGTACTTC.